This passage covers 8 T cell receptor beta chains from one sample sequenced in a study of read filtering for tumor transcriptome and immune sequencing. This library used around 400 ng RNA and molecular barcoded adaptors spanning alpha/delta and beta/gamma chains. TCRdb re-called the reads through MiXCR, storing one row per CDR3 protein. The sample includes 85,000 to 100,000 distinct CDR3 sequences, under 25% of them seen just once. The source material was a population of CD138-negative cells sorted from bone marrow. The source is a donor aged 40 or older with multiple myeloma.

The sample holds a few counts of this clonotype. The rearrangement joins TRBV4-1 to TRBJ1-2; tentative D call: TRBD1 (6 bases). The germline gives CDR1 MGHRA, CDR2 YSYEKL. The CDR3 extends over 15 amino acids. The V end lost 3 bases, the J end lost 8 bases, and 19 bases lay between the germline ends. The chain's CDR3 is CASSHRDRLKEGYTF. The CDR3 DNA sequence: TGCGCCAGCAGCCACAGAGACAGGCTAAAGGAAGGCTACACCTTC.

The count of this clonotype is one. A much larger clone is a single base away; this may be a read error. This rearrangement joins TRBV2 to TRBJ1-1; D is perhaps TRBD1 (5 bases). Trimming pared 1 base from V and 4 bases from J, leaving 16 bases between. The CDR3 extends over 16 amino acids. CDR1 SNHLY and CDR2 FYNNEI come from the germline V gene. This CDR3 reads CASSEVLQGRGTEAFF. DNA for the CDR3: TGTGCCAGCAGTGAAGTGCTTCAGGGTCGGGGCACTGAAGCTTTCTTT.

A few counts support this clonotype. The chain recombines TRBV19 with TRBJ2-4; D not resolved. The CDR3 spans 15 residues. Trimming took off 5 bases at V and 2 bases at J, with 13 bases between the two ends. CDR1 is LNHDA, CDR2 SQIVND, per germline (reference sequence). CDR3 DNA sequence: TGTGCCAGTAGTCCCCAGGACGGCCCCAAAAACATTCAGTACTTC. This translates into CASSPQDGPKNIQYF.

CDR3 protein: CATSRDYDRGRNEQFF. CDR3 DNA: TGTGCCACCAGCAGAGACTATGACAGGGGGCGGAATGAGCAGTTCTTC. The chain couples TRBV15 to TRBJ2-1; 10 positions agree with TRBD1. The CDR3 contains 16 residues. V trimming: 0 bases; J trimming: 7 bases; junction bases outside the gene matches: 6. Per the germline V gene, CDR1 is LNHNV and CDR2 is YYDKDF (reference sequence).

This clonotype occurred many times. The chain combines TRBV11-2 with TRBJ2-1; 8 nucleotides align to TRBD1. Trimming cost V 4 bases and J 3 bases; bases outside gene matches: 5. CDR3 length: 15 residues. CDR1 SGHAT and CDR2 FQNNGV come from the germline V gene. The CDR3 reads CASSSRGQGYNEQFF. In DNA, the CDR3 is TGTGCCAGCAGCTCCAGGGGGCAAGGCTACAATGAGCAGTTCTTC. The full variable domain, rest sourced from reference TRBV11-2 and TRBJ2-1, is EAGVAQSPRYKIIEKRQSVAFWCNPISGHATLYWYQQILGQGPKLLIQFQNNGVVDDSQLPKDRFSAERLKGVDSTLKIQPAKLEDSAVYLCASSSRGQGYNEQFFGPGTRLTVL.

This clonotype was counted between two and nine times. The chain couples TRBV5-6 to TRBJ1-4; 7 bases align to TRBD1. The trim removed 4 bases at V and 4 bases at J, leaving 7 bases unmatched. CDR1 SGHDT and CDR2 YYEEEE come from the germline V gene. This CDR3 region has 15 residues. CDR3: CASSPRTGINEKLFF. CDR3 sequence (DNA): TGTGCCAGCAGCCCGCGGACAGGAATTAATGAAAAACTGTTTTTT.

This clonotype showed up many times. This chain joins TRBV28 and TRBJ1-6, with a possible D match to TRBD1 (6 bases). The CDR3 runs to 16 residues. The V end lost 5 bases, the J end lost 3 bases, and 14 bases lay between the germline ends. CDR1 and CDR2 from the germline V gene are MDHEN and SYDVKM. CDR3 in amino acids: CASSPQGVDYNSPLHF. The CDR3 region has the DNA TGTGCCAGCAGTCCACAGGGAGTAGACTATAATTCACCCCTCCACTTT.

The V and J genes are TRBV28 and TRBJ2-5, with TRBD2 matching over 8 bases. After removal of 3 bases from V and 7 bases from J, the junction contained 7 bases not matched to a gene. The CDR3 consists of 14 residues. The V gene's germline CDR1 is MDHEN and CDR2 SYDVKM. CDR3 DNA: TGTGCCAGCAGTTTCAACGGGGGGGCCGGGACCCAGTACTTC. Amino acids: CASSFNGGAGTQYF.